The 20 T cell receptor beta chains listed next were all sequenced from one sample in a study of Ad26.COV2.S vaccination and SARS-CoV-2 variants. Assay used: immunoSEQ multiplex PCR; TCRdb lists only in-frame clones, some missing. The top ten hold roughly 15% of the sample, which has roughly 92,000 clones, more than 70% seen once. Sequencing used peripheral blood, obtained after recovery from COVID-19. Every receptor here comes from a human donor who had recovered from COVID-19.

The rearrangement links TRBV18 to TRBJ2-2; D is unclear. The CDR3 extends over 15 amino acids. Germline V CDR1 and CDR2: KGHSH, LQKENI. Trimming took off 5 bases at V and 1 base at J, with 11 bases between the two ends. CDR3: CASSAGFRNTGELFF. The CDR3, as DNA: TGTGCCAGCTCAGCTGGATTTCGGAACACCGGGGAGCTGTTTTTT.

The V and J genes are TRBV5-4 and TRBJ1-1; TRBD1 might be the D (6 bases). This CDR3 spans 14 amino acids. Germline-derived CDR1 and CDR2 are SGHNT and YYREEE (reference sequence). Trimming cost V 1 base and J 6 bases, with 13 bases left between them. The CDR3 region has the DNA TGTGCCAGCAGCTTGTGGGACAAGAGGGCTGAAGCTTTCTTT. Protein product: CASSLWDKRAEAFF.

This chain connects TRBV10-3 to TRBJ2-2; D is unresolved. CDR1 is ENHRY, CDR2 SYGVKD, per germline. The ends were cut back, 3 bases at V and 4 bases at J, with 12 bases in the middle. This CDR3 has 15 amino acids. CDR3 sequence: CAISDPGSGTGELFF. The CDR3 nucleotides read TGTGCCATCAGTGACCCTGGGTCGGGCACCGGGGAGCTGTTTTTT.

The chain couples TRBV6-5 to TRBJ2-5, with TRBD2 matching over 7 bases. Germline V gene data show CDR1 as MNHEY and CDR2 as SVGAGI. J was trimmed by 5 bases and V by 5 bases; bases with no gene match: 8. CDR3 length: 14 amino acids. CDR3 sequence reads: CASSSYGGGETQYF. CDR3 DNA: TGTGCCAGCAGTAGCTATGGGGGAGGGGAGACCCAGTACTTC.

The J gene is TRBJ1-2, the V gene TRBV28, with 7 bases lining up with TRBD1. The germline V gene has CDR1 MDHEN and CDR2 SYDVKM. CDR3 length: 16 amino acids. The trim removed 5 bases at V and 4 bases at J, leaving 13 bases unmatched. The CDR3 loop reads CASSANRDSNLYGYTF. The CDR3, as DNA: TGTGCCAGCAGTGCAAACCGGGACAGCAACCTCTATGGCTACACCTTC.

The chain carries TRBV11-2 and TRBJ2-7; 8 bases are shared with TRBD1. CDR1 SGHAT and CDR2 FQNNGV come from the germline V gene. Trimming at V came to 6 bases and at J to 7 bases, leaving 20 bases not matched to a gene. The CDR3 consists of 17 residues. CDR3: CASRASGRNRGSGEQYF. The DNA for the CDR3 is TGTGCCAGCAGGGCTTCAGGTCGGAACAGGGGGTCCGGGGAGCAGTACTTC.

The gene calls are TRBV9 and TRBJ1-3; D gene ambiguous. This CDR3 contains 13 residues. Looked up from germline, CDR1 is SGDLS and CDR2 is YYNGEE. The V gene lost 3 bases and the J gene lost 5 bases, with 9 bases spanning the gap. In nucleotides, the CDR3 is TGTGCCAGCAGCGCTACGGACCGAAACACCATATATTTT. Encoded protein: CASSATDRNTIYF.

CDR3 nucleotide sequence: TGTGCCAGCAGCCGCCAAGAGGTCGGGGGAGCCTACAATGAGCAGTTCTTC. This encodes CASSRQEVGGAYNEQFF. The rearrangement links TRBV7-8 to TRBJ2-1; D is possibly TRBD2 (6 bases). Trimming stripped 5 bases from V and 2 bases from J, with 19 bases between. CDR1 and CDR2 from the germline V gene are SGHVS and FQNEAQ. CDR3 length equals 17 residues.

The chain combines TRBV28 with TRBJ2-2; no firm D call. In germline, CDR1 is MDHEN, CDR2 SYDVKM. CDR3 length equals 13 residues. Trimming removed 5 bases at V and 4 bases at J, with 8 bases between. The CDR3 is CASSKPGTGELFF. The CDR3 nucleotides read TGTGCCAGCAGTAAGCCCGGCACCGGGGAGCTGTTTTTT.

The J gene is TRBJ2-1, the V gene TRBV25-1; a possible D gene is TRBD2 (6 bases). The CDR3 runs to 14 residues. Trimming took off 8 bases at V and 3 bases at J, with 14 bases between the two ends. Germline CDR1 MGHDK, CDR2 SYGVNS. The CDR3 bases are TGTGCCAGCCAGCGGGCGGAAATCTACAATGAGCAGTTCTTC. Translated: CASQRAEIYNEQFF.

V is TRBV9 and J is TRBJ2-7, with a tentative D call TRBD2 (5 bases). Germline loops: CDR1 SGDLS, CDR2 YYNGEE. V lost 7 bases and J 5 bases, leaving 13 bases between the germline ends. The CDR3 is made up of 12 amino acids. CDR3 bases: TGTGCCAGCGGAGGTGGGGAACACGAGCAGTACTTC. Amino acid sequence: CASGGGEHEQYF. Filled out from reference TRBV9 and TRBJ2-7, the complete variable domain reads DSGVTQTPKHLITATGQRVTLRCSPRSGDLSVYWYQQSLDQGLQFLIQYYNGEERAKGNILERFSAQQFPDLHSELNLSSLELGDSALYFCASGGGEHEQYFGPGTRLTVT.

The table lists this clone with a count of one. The CDR3 sequence: CASSTGQGTGNTIYF. CDR3 bases: TGTGCCAGCAGTACCGGACAGGGTACTGGAAACACCATATATTTT. V gene TRBV6-6 combines with J gene TRBJ1-3; 8 bases match TRBD1. CDR1 is MNHNY, CDR2 SVGAGI, per germline (reference sequence). Losses at the gene ends were 5 bases for V and 2 bases for J; bases not matched to a gene: 5. The CDR3 extends over 15 amino acids.

V usage is TRBV15 and J usage is TRBJ2-5, with no clear D. In germline, CDR1 is LNHNV, CDR2 YYDKDF (reference sequence). V shed 1 base and J shed 2 bases, with 8 bases lying between them. CDR3 length: 14 residues. The CDR3 here is CATSRVASQETQYF. CDR3 nucleotide sequence: TGTGCCACCAGCAGAGTTGCCAGTCAAGAGACCCAGTACTTC.

The CDR3 region has the DNA TGTGCCAGCAGCGTAGATTCCGCTCAGCCCCAGCATTTT. Translating it yields CASSVDSAQPQHF. The chain carries TRBV9 and TRBJ1-5; no reliable D call. The V gene lost 0 bases and the J gene lost 6 bases, with 7 bases spanning the gap. CDR1 SGDLS and CDR2 YYNGEE come from the germline V gene. The CDR3 contains 13 residues.

The CDR3: CASSLGSGVPSYEQYF. DNA for the CDR3: TGTGCCAGCAGCTTAGGTTCAGGGGTCCCCTCCTACGAGCAGTACTTC. The chain recombines TRBV7-2 with TRBJ2-7, with D possibly TRBD1 on 6 matching bases. Trimming left V 1 base short and J 0 bases short, with 13 bases between. The CDR3 sequence is 16 residues long. Germline V gives CDR1 SGHTA, CDR2 FQGNSA.

The rearrangement uses TRBV5-1 and TRBJ2-1; tentative D call: TRBD1 (6 bases). The CDR3 consists of 14 residues. V was clipped by 3 bases and J by 3 bases, with 10 bases between them. Per germline, CDR1 SGHRS and CDR2 YFSETQ. The chain's CDR3 is CASSSGTNYNEQFF. CDR3 nucleotide sequence: TGCGCCAGCAGCTCCGGGACAAACTACAATGAGCAGTTCTTC.

This rearrangement joins TRBV5-1 to TRBJ2-6, with D possibly called TRBD1 or TRBD2 (5 bases each). CDR3 length: 18 residues. Per the germline V gene, CDR1 is SGHRS and CDR2 is YFSETQ. Trimming took 0 bases from V and 0 from J, leaving 13 bases between them. The CDR3 reads CASSLAGAASSGANVLTF. In DNA, the CDR3 is TGCGCCAGCAGCTTGGCCGGGGCCGCCTCCTCTGGGGCCAACGTCCTGACTTTC.

This clone was seen only once. The chain combines TRBV5-1 with TRBJ2-1; TRBD2 agrees at 9 bases. Germline V lookup: CDR1 SGHRS, CDR2 YFSETQ. CDR3 length: 15 amino acids. The trim removed 4 bases at V and 8 bases at J, leaving 10 bases unmatched. CDR3 residues: CASSPAGGSGYEQFF. CDR3 in DNA: TGCGCCAGCAGCCCGGCGGGAGGGAGTGGCTATGAGCAGTTCTTC.

This clone was seen a single time. The rearrangement joins TRBV7-6 to TRBJ2-1; D is unresolved. Germline CDR1 and CDR2: SGHVS and FNYEAQ. Trimming took 5 bases from V and 0 from J, leaving 14 bases between them. The CDR3 spans 16 residues. The CDR3 DNA reads TGTGCCAGCAGCCCCTTGATATCTAGCTCCTACAATGAGCAGTTCTTC. Encoded protein: CASSPLISSSYNEQFF.

The chain recombines TRBV6-2 or TRBV6-3 with TRBJ1-5; D is ambiguous. With 2 bases removed from V and 4 bases from J, the gap between germline ends came to 15 bases. Germline V CDR1 and CDR2: MNHEY, SVGEGT. The length of the CDR3 is 16 residues. CDR3 region: CASSYVSGSPNQPQHF. CDR3 in DNA: TGTGCCAGCAGTTACGTATCTGGCAGCCCTAATCAGCCCCAGCATTTT.